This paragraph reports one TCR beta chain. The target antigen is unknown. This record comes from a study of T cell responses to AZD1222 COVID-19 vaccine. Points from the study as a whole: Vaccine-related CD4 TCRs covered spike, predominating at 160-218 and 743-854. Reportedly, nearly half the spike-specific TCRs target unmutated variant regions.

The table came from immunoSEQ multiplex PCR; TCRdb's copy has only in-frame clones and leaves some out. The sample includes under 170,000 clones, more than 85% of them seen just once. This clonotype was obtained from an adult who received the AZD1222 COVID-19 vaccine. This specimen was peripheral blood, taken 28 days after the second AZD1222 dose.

This chain's CDR3 is CASSSLAGPRPQHF. CDR3 DNA: TGTGCCAGCAGTTCCCTGGCAGGCCCTCGGCCCCAGCATTTT. The chain has TRBV28 and TRBJ1-5, with D uncertain. V shed 4 bases and J shed 9 bases, with 16 bases lying between them. The germline V gene encodes CDR1 MDHEN and CDR2 SYDVKM. The CDR3 has 14 residues.